This T cell receptor beta chain was observed in a study of blood T cell repertoires in COVID-19. In the study overall: From the United States, Italy and Spain came samples of acute and convalescent COVID-19. T cells, B-cell-depleted T cells, or PBMCs provided the cDNA or gDNA that served as material.

J gave up 5 bases and V 3 bases, and 9 bases lay outside the gene matches. Germline V gene data show CDR1 as SGDLS and CDR2 as YYNGEE. The CDR3 extends over 15 amino acids. In the authors' workflow: Using reference gene primer amplification, nucleated cell counts were estimated. TCRdb keeps only in-frame clones here, not all; method: immunoSEQ multiplex PCR. V, J and clone size reflect that table, while D and trimming were determined from the DNA. Of 65,000 to 85,000 clones listed, around 90% are singletons. The sequenced sample was peripheral blood. The chain joins TRBV9 to TRBJ1-2; 8 positions match TRBD1. The source is a human donor in a cohort sampled during active COVID-19. The CDR3 protein is CASSEQGASNYGYTF. DNA of the CDR3: TGTGCCAGCAGCGAGCAGGGGGCGTCGAATTATGGCTACACCTTC. Together with reference TRBV9 and TRBJ1-2, the CDR3 gives the full variable domain: DSGVTQTPKHLITATGQRVTLRCSPRSGDLSVYWYQQSLDQGLQFLIQYYNGEERAKGNILERFSAQQFPDLHSELNLSSLELGDSALYFCASSEQGASNYGYTFGSGTRLTVV.